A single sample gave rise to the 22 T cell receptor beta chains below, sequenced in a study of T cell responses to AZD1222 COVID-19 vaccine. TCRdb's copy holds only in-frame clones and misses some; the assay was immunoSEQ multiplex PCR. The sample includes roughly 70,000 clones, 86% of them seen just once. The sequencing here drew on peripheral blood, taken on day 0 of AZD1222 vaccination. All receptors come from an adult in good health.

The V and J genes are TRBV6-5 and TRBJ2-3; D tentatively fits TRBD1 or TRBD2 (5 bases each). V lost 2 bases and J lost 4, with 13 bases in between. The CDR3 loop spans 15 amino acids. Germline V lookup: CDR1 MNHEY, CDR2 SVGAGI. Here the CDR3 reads CASSYPVGTADTQYF. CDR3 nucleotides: TGTGCCAGCAGTTACCCGGTGGGGACGGCAGATACGCAGTATTTT.

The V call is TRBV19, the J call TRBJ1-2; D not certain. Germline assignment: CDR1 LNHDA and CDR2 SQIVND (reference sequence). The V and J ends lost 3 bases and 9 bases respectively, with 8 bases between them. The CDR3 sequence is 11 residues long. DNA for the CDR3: TGTGCCAGTAGTATCATGCGGAGCTACACCTTC. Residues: CASSIMRSYTF. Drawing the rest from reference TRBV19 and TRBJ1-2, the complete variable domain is DGGITQSPKYLFRKEGQNVTLSCEQNLNHDAMYWYRQDPGQGLRLIYYSQIVNDFQKGDIAEGYSVSREKKESFPLTVTSAQKNPTAFYLCASSIMRSYTFGSGTRLTVV.

The DNA for the CDR3 is TGTGCCAGCAGTTACGAGTATGCGAACACCGGGGAGCTGTTTTTT. Protein product: CASSYEYANTGELFF. The chain combines TRBV6-5 with TRBJ2-2; D not resolved. With 2 bases removed from V and 0 bases from J, the gap between germline ends came to 7 bases. The CDR3 extends over 15 amino acids. Germline lookup yields CDR1 MNHEY and CDR2 SVGAGI.

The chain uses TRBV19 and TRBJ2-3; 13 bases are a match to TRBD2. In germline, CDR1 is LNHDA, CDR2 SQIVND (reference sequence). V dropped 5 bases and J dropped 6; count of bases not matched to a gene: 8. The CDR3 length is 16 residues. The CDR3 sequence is CASSSRTSGRYDTQYF. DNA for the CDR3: TGTGCCAGTAGTTCGAGGACTAGCGGGAGATATGATACGCAGTATTTT. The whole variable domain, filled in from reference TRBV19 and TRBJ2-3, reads DGGITQSPKYLFRKEGQNVTLSCEQNLNHDAMYWYRQDPGQGLRLIYYSQIVNDFQKGDIAEGYSVSREKKESFPLTVTSAQKNPTAFYLCASSSRTSGRYDTQYFGPGTRLTVL.

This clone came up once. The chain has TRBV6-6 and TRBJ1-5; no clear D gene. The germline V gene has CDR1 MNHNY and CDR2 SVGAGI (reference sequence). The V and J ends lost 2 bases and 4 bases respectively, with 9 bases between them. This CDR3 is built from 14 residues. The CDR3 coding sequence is TGTGCCAGCAGTTACAGGGATGGTAATCAGCCCCAGCATTTT. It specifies CASSYRDGNQPQHF.

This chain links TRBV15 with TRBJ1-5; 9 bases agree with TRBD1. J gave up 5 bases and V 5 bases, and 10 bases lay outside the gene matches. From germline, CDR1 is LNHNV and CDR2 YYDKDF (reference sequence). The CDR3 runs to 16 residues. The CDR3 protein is CATSVRSGTGHQPQHF. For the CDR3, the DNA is TGTGCCACCAGCGTGCGCTCCGGGACAGGGCATCAGCCCCAGCATTTT.

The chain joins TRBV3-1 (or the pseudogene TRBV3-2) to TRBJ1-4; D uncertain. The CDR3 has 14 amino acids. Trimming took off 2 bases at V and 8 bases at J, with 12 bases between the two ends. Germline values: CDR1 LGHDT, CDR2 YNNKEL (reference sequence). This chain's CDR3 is CASSQQTQSEKLFF. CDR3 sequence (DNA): TGTGCCAGCAGCCAACAGACCCAATCCGAAAAACTGTTTTTT.

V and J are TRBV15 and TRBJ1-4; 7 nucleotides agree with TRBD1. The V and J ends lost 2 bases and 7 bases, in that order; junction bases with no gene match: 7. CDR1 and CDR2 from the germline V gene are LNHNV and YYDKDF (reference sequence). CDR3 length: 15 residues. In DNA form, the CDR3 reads TGTGCCACCAGCAGAAAAGGGGGGACAGTTGAAAAACTGTTTTTT. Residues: CATSRKGGTVEKLFF.

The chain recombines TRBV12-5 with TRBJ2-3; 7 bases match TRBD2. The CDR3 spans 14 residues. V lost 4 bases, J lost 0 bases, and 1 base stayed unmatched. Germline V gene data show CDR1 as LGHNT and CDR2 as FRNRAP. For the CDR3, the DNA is TGTGCTAGTGGTTATAGCGGGAGCACAGATACGCAGTATTTT. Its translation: CASGYSGSTDTQYF.

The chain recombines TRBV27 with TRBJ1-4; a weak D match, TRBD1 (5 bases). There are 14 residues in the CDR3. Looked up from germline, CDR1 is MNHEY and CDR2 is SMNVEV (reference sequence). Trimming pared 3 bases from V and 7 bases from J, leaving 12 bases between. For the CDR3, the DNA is TGTGCCAGCAGTTTCCTGGACGGGGGTGAAAAACTGTTTTTT. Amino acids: CASSFLDGGEKLFF.

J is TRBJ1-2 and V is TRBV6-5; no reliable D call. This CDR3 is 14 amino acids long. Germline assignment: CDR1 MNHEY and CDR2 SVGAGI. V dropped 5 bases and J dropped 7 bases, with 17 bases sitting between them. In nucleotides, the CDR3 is TGTGCCAGCAGTCCGAACTTGGGCGCGGTTGGCTACACCTTC. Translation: CASSPNLGAVGYTF.

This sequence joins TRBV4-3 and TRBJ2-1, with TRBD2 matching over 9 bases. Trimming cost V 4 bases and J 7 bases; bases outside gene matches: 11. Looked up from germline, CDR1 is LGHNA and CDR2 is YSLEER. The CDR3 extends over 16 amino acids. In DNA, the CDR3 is TGCGCCAGCAGCCCCGGTAAGGCTAGCGGGAAAAATGAGCAGTTCTTC. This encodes CASSPGKASGKNEQFF.

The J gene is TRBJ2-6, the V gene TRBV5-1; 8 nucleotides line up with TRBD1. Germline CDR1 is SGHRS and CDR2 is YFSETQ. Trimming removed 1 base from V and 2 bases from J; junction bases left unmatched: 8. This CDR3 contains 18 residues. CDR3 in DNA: TGCGCCAGCAGCTTGAGCCAACAGGGGGGAGCTGGGGCCAACGTCCTGACTTTC. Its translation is CASSLSQQGGAGANVLTF.

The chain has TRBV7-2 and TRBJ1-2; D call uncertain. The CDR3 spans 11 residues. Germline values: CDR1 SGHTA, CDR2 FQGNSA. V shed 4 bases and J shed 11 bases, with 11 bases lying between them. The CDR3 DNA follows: TGTGCCAGCAGCTCGGACTTCTGGTACACCTTC. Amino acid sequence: CASSSDFWYTF.

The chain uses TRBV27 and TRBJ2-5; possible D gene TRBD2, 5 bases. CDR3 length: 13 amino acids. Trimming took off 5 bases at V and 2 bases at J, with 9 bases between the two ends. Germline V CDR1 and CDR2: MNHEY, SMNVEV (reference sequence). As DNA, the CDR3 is TGTGCCAGCAGTCCGAGGAGGCAAGAGACCCAGTACTTC. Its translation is CASSPRRQETQYF.

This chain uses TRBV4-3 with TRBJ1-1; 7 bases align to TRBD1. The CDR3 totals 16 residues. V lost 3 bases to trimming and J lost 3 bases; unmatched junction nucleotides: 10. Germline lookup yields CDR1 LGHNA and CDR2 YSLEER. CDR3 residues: CASSQYTGELDTEAFF. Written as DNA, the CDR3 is TGCGCCAGCAGCCAGTATACAGGGGAGTTGGACACTGAAGCTTTCTTT.

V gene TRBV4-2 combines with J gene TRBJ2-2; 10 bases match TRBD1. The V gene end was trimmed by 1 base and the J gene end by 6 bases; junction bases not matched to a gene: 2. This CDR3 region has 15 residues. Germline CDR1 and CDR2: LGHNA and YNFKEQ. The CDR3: CASSQGGQGSGELFF. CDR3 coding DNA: TGTGCCAGCAGCCAAGGGGGACAGGGGTCCGGGGAGCTGTTTTTT.

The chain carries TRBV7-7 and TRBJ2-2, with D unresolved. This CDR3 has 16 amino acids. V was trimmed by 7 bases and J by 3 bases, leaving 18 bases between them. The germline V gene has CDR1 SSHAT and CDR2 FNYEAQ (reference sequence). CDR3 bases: TGTGCCAGCAACGCTCCGGGTGGGGTATACACCGGGGAGCTGTTTTTT. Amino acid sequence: CASNAPGGVYTGELFF.

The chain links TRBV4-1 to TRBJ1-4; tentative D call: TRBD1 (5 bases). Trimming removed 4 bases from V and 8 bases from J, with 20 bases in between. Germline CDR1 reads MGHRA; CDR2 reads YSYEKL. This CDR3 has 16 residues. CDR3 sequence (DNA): TGCGCCAGCAGCCGGGCGTTGGTGGGGGGAGGGGAAAAACTGTTTTTT. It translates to CASSRALVGGGEKLFF.

The CDR3 nucleotides are TGTGCCAGTAACAGGGGGCGGCAAGAGACCCAGTACTTC. Encoded protein: CASNRGRQETQYF. The V and J genes are TRBV19 and TRBJ2-5; 9 nucleotides match TRBD1. V lost 7 bases to trimming and J lost 2 bases; unmatched junction nucleotides: 2. CDR1 and CDR2 (germline): LNHDA, SQIVND (reference sequence). The CDR3 covers 13 residues.

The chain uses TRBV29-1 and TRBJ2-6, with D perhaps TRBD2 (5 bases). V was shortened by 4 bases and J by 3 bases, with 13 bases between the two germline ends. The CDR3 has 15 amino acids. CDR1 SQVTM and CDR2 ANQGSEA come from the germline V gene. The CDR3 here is CSVGNEGGGANVLTF. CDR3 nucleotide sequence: TGCAGCGTTGGCAATGAGGGCGGTGGGGCCAACGTCCTGACTTTC.

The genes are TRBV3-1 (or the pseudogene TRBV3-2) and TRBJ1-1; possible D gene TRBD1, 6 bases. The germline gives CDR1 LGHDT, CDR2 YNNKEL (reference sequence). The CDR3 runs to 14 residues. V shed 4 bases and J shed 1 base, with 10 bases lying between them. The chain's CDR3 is CASSRGQSNTEAFF. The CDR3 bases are TGTGCCAGCAGCCGCGGACAGTCGAACACTGAAGCTTTCTTT.